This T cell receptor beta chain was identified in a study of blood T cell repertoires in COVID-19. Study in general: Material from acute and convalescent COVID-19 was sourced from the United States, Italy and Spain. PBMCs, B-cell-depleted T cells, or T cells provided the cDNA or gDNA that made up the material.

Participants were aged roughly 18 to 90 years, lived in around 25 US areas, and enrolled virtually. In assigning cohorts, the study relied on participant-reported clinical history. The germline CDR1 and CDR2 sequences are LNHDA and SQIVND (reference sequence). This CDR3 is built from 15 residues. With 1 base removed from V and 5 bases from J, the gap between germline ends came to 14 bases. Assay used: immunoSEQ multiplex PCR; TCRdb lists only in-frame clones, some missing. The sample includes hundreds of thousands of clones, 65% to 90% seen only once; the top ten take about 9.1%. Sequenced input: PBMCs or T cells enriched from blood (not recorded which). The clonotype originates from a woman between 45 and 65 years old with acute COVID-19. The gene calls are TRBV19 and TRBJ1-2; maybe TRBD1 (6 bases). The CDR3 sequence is CASSIGFPGQYGYTF. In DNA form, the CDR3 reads TGTGCCAGTAGTATAGGCTTTCCAGGACAGTATGGCTACACCTTC. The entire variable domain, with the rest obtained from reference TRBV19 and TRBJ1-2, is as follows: DGGITQSPKYLFRKEGQNVTLSCEQNLNHDAMYWYRQDPGQGLRLIYYSQIVNDFQKGDIAEGYSVSREKKESFPLTVTSAQKNPTAFYLCASSIGFPGQYGYTFGSGTRLTVV.